Below are 11 T cell receptor beta chains sequenced from a single sample in a study of Ad26.COV2.S vaccination and SARS-CoV-2 variants. The treatment: about 20 received Ad26.COV2.S at low or high dose, single or two shots; 5 received placebo; per-sample allocation not given. Day 63 after the first vaccine or placebo injection was the time point for sampling. Some clones are missing from TCRdb's copy, which holds only in-frame ones; the method was immunoSEQ multiplex PCR. The sample records over 400,000 clones, 90% being singletons. Sequencing was performed on peripheral blood, taken in a trial of Ad26.COV2.S vaccine versus placebo. The receptors stem from a person between 18 and 59 years old who received the Ad26.COV2.S COVID-19 vaccine or a placebo.

The rearrangement links TRBV28 to TRBJ2-1, with TRBD2 matching over 8 bases. Unmatched junction bases numbered 4, after V lost 9 bases and J lost 6 bases. The CDR3 is 12 amino acids. Germline assignment: CDR1 MDHEN and CDR2 SYDVKM. CDR3 sequence: CARVRGGNEQFF. The CDR3 bases are TGTGCCAGGGTACGGGGGGGCAATGAGCAGTTCTTC.

The chain carries TRBV28 and TRBJ2-7; D call uncertain. This CDR3 contains 12 residues. Germline V lookup: CDR1 MDHEN, CDR2 SYDVKM. The ends were cut back, 5 bases at V and 4 bases at J, with 9 bases in the middle. DNA for the CDR3: TGTGCCAGCAGTCCCATAGGGTACGAGCAGTACTTC. Translating gives CASSPIGYEQYF.

This chain connects TRBV29-1 to TRBJ2-5, with 9 bases that match TRBD2. With 4 bases clipped from V and 5 bases from J, the junction kept 8 bases outside the gene matches. The CDR3 loop spans 14 amino acids. Germline V CDR1 and CDR2: SQVTM, ANQGSEA. CDR3 in DNA: TGCAGCGTTGCCTTGGGTAGCGGGAGTGAGACCCAGTACTTC. Protein product: CSVALGSGSETQYF.

The CDR3 DNA sequence: TGTGCCAGCAGCTTAAGCGGGAGAGAAGATACGCAGTATTTT. The encoded protein is CASSLSGREDTQYF. The chain is built from TRBV7-2 and TRBJ2-3; 8 nucleotides agree with TRBD2. CDR3 length: 14 residues. The germline gives CDR1 SGHTA, CDR2 FQGNSA. V lost 2 bases and J lost 5; bases outside the gene matches: 3.

This chain links TRBV18 with TRBJ2-3; D remains unclear. V was pared by 3 bases and J by 6 bases, with 16 bases between. The germline CDR1 and CDR2 sequences are KGHSH and LQKENI. The CDR3 is made up of 15 amino acids. The CDR3 region has the DNA TGTGCCAGCTCACCTCAACGGCCCGTTGGGGATACGCAGTATTTT. This codes for CASSPQRPVGDTQYF.

The chain is built from TRBV7-2 and TRBJ1-5; perhaps TRBD1 as D (6 bases). Germline CDR1 reads SGHTA; CDR2 reads FQGNSA. The CDR3 runs 17 residues. V was clipped by 5 bases and J by 5 bases, with 22 bases between them. The CDR3 region has the DNA TGTGCCAGCAGCCTGGGGGCGGGGTGGCTGGCTGATCAGCCCCAGCATTTT. This translates into CASSLGAGWLADQPQHF.

This clone was observed a handful of times. This chain joins TRBV18 and TRBJ2-1; the D gene is possibly TRBD2 (7 bases). The germline gives CDR1 KGHSH, CDR2 LQKENI. The CDR3 is 16 residues long. Trimming removed 0 bases at V and 5 bases at J, with 14 bases between. Written as DNA, the CDR3 is TGTGCCAGCTCACCACCGGAGGGGGGACTACACAATGAGCAGTTCTTC. Translated: CASSPPEGGLHNEQFF.

The chain carries TRBV5-4 and TRBJ2-3, with 10 bases aligning to TRBD2. CDR1 is SGHNT and CDR2 is YYREEE in the germline V gene (reference sequence). The CDR3 loop spans 15 amino acids. Losses at the gene ends were 4 bases for V and 3 bases for J; bases not matched to a gene: 5. The CDR3 loop is CASSRMTSGTDTQYF. The CDR3 nucleotides read TGTGCCAGCAGCCGGATGACTAGCGGGACAGATACGCAGTATTTT. The variable domain in full, completed from reference TRBV5-4 and TRBJ2-3, reads ETGVTQSPTHLIKTRGQQVTLRCSSQSGHNTVSWYQQALGQGPQFIFQYYREEENGRGNFPPRFSGLQFPNYSSELNVNALELDDSALYLCASSRMTSGTDTQYFGPGTRLTVL.

The chain is built from TRBV25-1 and TRBJ2-3; 7 bases fit TRBD2. This CDR3 is 17 amino acids long. With V trimmed by 1 base and J by 0 bases, 7 bases remained unmatched. Germline CDR1 reads MGHDK; CDR2 reads SYGVNS. The CDR3 reads CASSESPSGGSTDTQYF. CDR3 nucleotide sequence: TGTGCCAGCAGTGAATCCCCTAGCGGAGGGAGCACAGATACGCAGTATTTT.

This chain joins TRBV28 and TRBJ1-5; TRBD1 matches at 10 bases. Trimming cost V 5 bases and J 1 base; bases outside gene matches: 5. Germline values: CDR1 MDHEN, CDR2 SYDVKM. The CDR3 consists of 16 residues. CDR3 sequence: CASSTRQGASNQPQHF. CDR3 DNA: TGTGCCAGCAGTACCCGACAGGGGGCGAGCAATCAGCCCCAGCATTTT.

This clone was observed a handful of times. Within the sample, other DNA sequences also encode this same CDR3. The CDR3 DNA reads TGTGCCTGGAGTGACAGGGGCAATCAGCCCCAGCATTTT. Protein: CAWSDRGNQPQHF. The rearrangement links TRBV30 to TRBJ1-5; the D gene is possibly TRBD1 (6 bases). Trimming took off 1 base at V and 2 bases at J, with 6 bases between the two ends. CDR1 GTSNPN and CDR2 SVGIG come from the germline V gene (reference sequence). The length of the CDR3 is 13 residues.